These 30 T cell receptor beta chains originate from one sample sequenced in a study of Ad26.COV2.S vaccination and SARS-CoV-2 variants. Indicated treatment: around 19 received Ad26.COV2.S at low or high dose, single or two shots; several received placebo; per-sample allocation not given. Collection of samples fell on day 63 after the first vaccine or placebo injection. Repertoires were generated with immunoSEQ multiplex PCR, while TCRdb's copy carries only in-frame clones and drops some. Of approximately 450,000 clones in the sample, 75% to 95% were seen once. This material consisted of peripheral blood, taken in a trial of Ad26.COV2.S vaccine versus placebo. The source is a person between 18 and 65 years old who received the Ad26.COV2.S COVID-19 vaccine or a placebo.

This chain connects TRBV19 to TRBJ1-2, with a possible D match to TRBD1 (5 bases). Germline V CDR1 and CDR2: LNHDA, SQIVND (reference sequence). The CDR3 covers 14 residues. V dropped 7 bases and J dropped 5 bases, with 17 bases sitting between them. The CDR3 loop reads CASINPPGPYGYTF. As DNA, the CDR3 is TGTGCCAGTATCAACCCTCCGGGGCCTTATGGCTACACCTTC.

V and J are TRBV5-6 and TRBJ2-1; the D is unclear. V was cut by 2 bases and J by 10 bases, with 7 bases left in between. Per the germline V gene, CDR1 is SGHDT and CDR2 is YYEEEE. The CDR3 has 11 residues. The CDR3: CASSLSWEQFF. CDR3 nucleotides: TGTGCCAGCAGCTTAAGTTGGGAGCAGTTCTTC.

This chain links TRBV28 with TRBJ2-7, with unresolved D. V lost 6 bases, J lost 2 bases, and 5 bases lay in between. Germline V gene sequence: CDR1 MDHEN, CDR2 SYDVKM. CDR3 length: 11 amino acids. CDR3 bases: TGTGCCAGCAGCCTTACCTACGAGCAGTACTTC. Translation gives CASSLTYEQYF.

V gene TRBV7-2 combines with J gene TRBJ2-3; maybe TRBD2 (5 bases). Per germline, CDR1 SGHTA and CDR2 FQGNSA. The CDR3 extends over 15 amino acids. Trimming stripped 5 bases from V and 2 bases from J, with 14 bases between. CDR3 in DNA: TGTGCCAGCAGCCCACCCGGCGGACTCACAGATACGCAGTATTTT. Protein sequence: CASSPPGGLTDTQYF.

This chain joins TRBV5-6 and TRBJ2-7, with 11 positions matching TRBD2. In germline, CDR1 is SGHDT, CDR2 YYEEEE. V lost 4 bases, J lost 0 bases, and 9 bases stayed unmatched. The CDR3 is 17 residues long. CDR3 amino acids: CASSLRTSGWSSYEQYF. The CDR3 DNA reads as TGTGCCAGCAGCCTTCGGACTAGCGGGTGGAGCTCCTACGAGCAGTACTTC.

This chain links TRBV6-1 with TRBJ2-7; no firm D call. The CDR3 length is 12 residues. V was pared by 3 bases and J by 1 base, with 4 bases between. CDR1 is MNHNS, CDR2 SASEGT, per germline. The CDR3 nucleotides read TGTGCCAGCAGTGAGGAATCCTACGAGCAGTACTTC. Residues: CASSEESYEQYF.

The chain's CDR3 is CAWRSLAGGFHNEQFF. CDR3 DNA sequence: TGTGCCTGGAGAAGTTTAGCGGGAGGTTTCCACAATGAGCAGTTCTTC. The chain is built from TRBV30 and TRBJ2-1; 10 bases line up with TRBD2. CDR1 GTSNPN and CDR2 SVGIG come from the germline V gene (reference sequence). V gave up 3 bases and J gave up 5 bases; unmatched junction bases: 10. The CDR3 is made up of 16 amino acids.

The sample holds one count of this clone. This chain connects TRBV29-1 to TRBJ2-1, with 8 bases aligning to TRBD1. The V segment lost 4 bases and the J segment 3 bases; nucleotides outside the gene matches: 5. The CDR3 totals 14 residues. The germline V gene has CDR1 SQVTM and CDR2 ANQGSEA. The CDR3 bases are TGCAGCGTTGTGCAGGGGGCGTACTACAATGAGCAGTTCTTC. Its protein product is CSVVQGAYYNEQFF.

The chain has TRBV2 and TRBJ2-3; TRBD2 matches at 8 bases. Germline V gene sequence: CDR1 SNHLY, CDR2 FYNNEI. V trimming: 3 bases; J trimming: 8 bases; junction bases outside the gene matches: 7. CDR3 length: 14 amino acids. CDR3 loop: CASSESSGSATQYF. DNA of the CDR3: TGTGCCAGCAGTGAGTCCAGCGGGAGTGCTACGCAGTATTTT.

V usage is TRBV12-5 and J usage is TRBJ2-1; a possible D gene is TRBD1 (5 bases). This CDR3 is built from 15 residues. Germline CDR1 LGHNT, CDR2 FRNRAP. Trimming removed 2 bases from V and 1 base from J, with 9 bases in between. The CDR3 is CASGLRGKSYNEQFF. The CDR3 DNA is TGTGCTAGTGGTTTGAGGGGAAAGTCCTACAATGAGCAGTTCTTC.

This chain links TRBV7-9 with TRBJ2-3, with D uncertain. This CDR3 contains 15 residues. Germline V CDR1 and CDR2: SEHNR, FQNEAQ (reference sequence). V was clipped by 5 bases and J by 0 bases, with 12 bases between them. DNA of the CDR3: TGTGCCAGCAGCACCGTGGGTTCTAGCACAGATACGCAGTATTTT. Its translation is CASSTVGSSTDTQYF.

The chain couples TRBV11-3 to TRBJ1-5; tentative D call: TRBD1 (5 bases). Germline V lookup: CDR1 SGHNT, CDR2 YENEEA. Trimming left V 2 bases short and J 5 bases short, with 10 bases between. CDR3 length equals 14 residues. The CDR3 loop reads CASSLWGLDQPQHF. CDR3 nucleotide sequence: TGTGCCAGCAGCTTATGGGGGTTGGATCAGCCCCAGCATTTT.

The chain recombines TRBV19 with TRBJ1-2; 7 nucleotides align to TRBD1. The CDR3 runs 15 residues. Germline V gives CDR1 LNHDA, CDR2 SQIVND (reference sequence). V lost 6 bases and J lost 4; bases outside the gene matches: 11. CDR3 loop: CASSDGRQGFYGYTF. The CDR3 coding sequence is TGTGCCAGTAGCGACGGACGACAGGGATTCTATGGCTACACCTTC.

This rearrangement joins TRBV5-1 to TRBJ1-1; no firm D call. The CDR3 is made up of 13 amino acids. V was pared by 2 bases and J by 1 base, with 6 bases between. Germline lookup yields CDR1 SGHRS and CDR2 YFSETQ. CDR3 sequence: CASSFNRNTEAFF. For the CDR3, the DNA is TGCGCCAGCAGCTTCAACAGGAACACTGAAGCTTTCTTT.

This clone has only one observation. The chain links TRBV28 to TRBJ2-1, with D unclear. The germline V gene has CDR1 MDHEN and CDR2 SYDVKM. V gave up 3 bases and J gave up 6 bases, with 12 bases separating them. CDR3 length: 14 residues. The DNA for the CDR3 is TGTGCCAGCAGTTTTGACGTAGGTACCAATGAGCAGTTCTTC. Its translation is CASSFDVGTNEQFF.

This chain links TRBV19 with TRBJ2-1; D is perhaps TRBD2 (6 bases). The germline V gene has CDR1 LNHDA and CDR2 SQIVND (reference sequence). The CDR3 is 16 amino acids. Trimming stripped 5 bases from V and 0 bases from J, with 14 bases between. The CDR3 here is CASSWTTLSSYNEQFF. DNA for the CDR3: TGTGCCAGTAGTTGGACTACACTCAGCTCCTACAATGAGCAGTTCTTC.

The chain couples TRBV6-2 or TRBV6-3 to TRBJ2-5; TRBD1 agrees at 10 bases. The germline V gene encodes CDR1 MNHEY and CDR2 SVGEGT. With V trimmed by 3 bases and J by 2 bases, 12 bases remained unmatched. The CDR3 length is 18 residues. In DNA, the CDR3 is TGTGCCAGCAGTTATATTTTCGGACAGGGGGTACGACAAGAGACCCAGTACTTC. Amino acids: CASSYIFGQGVRQETQYF.

This chain joins TRBV12-3 or TRBV12-4 and TRBJ1-2, with TRBD1 matching 7 bases. The trim removed 6 bases at V and 5 bases at J, leaving 3 bases unmatched. The CDR3 is 12 amino acids. The CDR3 bases are TGTGCCAGCAGCAAGACAGGGTATGGCTACACCTTC. This codes for CASSKTGYGYTF.

This chain links TRBV11-2 with TRBJ2-5; 10 bases line up with TRBD2. J lost 6 bases, V lost 3 bases, and 10 bases had no gene match. CDR1 SGHAT and CDR2 FQNNGV come from the germline V gene. This CDR3 region has 16 residues. Here the CDR3 reads CASSFSRLAGVKTQYF. The CDR3 bases are TGTGCCAGCAGCTTCTCTCGGCTAGCGGGAGTGAAGACCCAGTACTTC.

This clone appeared once. The chain is built from TRBV11-2 and TRBJ1-2; D might be TRBD1 (5 bases). Germline CDR1 SGHAT, CDR2 FQNNGV. V lost 1 base to trimming and J lost 7 bases, with 10 bases between them. The CDR3 is 13 amino acids. CDR3 in amino acids: CASSLGGAGGYTF. DNA of the CDR3: TGTGCCAGCAGCTTAGGAGGGGCCGGTGGCTACACCTTC.

The rearrangement joins TRBV6-2 or TRBV6-3 to TRBJ1-5; 8 bases fit TRBD1. The CDR3 is 14 amino acids. The junction had 6 bases not matched to a gene; V was cut back by 5 bases and J by 6 bases. Germline V lookup: CDR1 MNHEY, CDR2 SVGEGT. The chain's CDR3 is CASSRQGTGQPQHF. DNA for the CDR3: TGTGCCAGCAGTCGACAGGGGACGGGTCAGCCCCAGCATTTT.

The chain combines TRBV2 with TRBJ1-5; possibly TRBD1 for D (5 bases). Germline CDR1 is SNHLY and CDR2 is FYNNEI. The CDR3 covers 14 residues. Trimming shortened V by 5 bases and J by 5 bases, and 13 bases separated the two germline ends. The CDR3 loop is CASSPYRRDQPQHF. As DNA, the CDR3 is TGTGCCAGCAGTCCGTACAGGAGGGATCAGCCCCAGCATTTT. Full variable domain (outside the CDR3, taken from reference TRBV2 and TRBJ1-5): EPEVTQTPSHQVTQMGQEVILRCVPISNHLYFYWYRQILGQKVEFLVSFYNNEISEKSEIFDDQFSVERPDGSNFTLKIRSTKLEDSAMYFCASSPYRRDQPQHFGDGTRLSIL.

The chain couples TRBV6-5 to TRBJ2-7; possibly TRBD1 for D (6 bases). With 7 bases removed from V and 3 bases from J, the gap between germline ends came to 13 bases. The CDR3 covers 13 residues. Germline V gene data show CDR1 as MNHEY and CDR2 as SVGAGI. The CDR3 coding sequence is TGTGCCAGCAAGTATACCAGGGGCTACGAGCAGTACTTC. Translation: CASKYTRGYEQYF.

CDR3 DNA: TGTGCCAGTAGTTTACAGGGGGGTAATACGCAGTATTTT. It is translated as CASSLQGGNTQYF. This chain connects TRBV19 to TRBJ2-3; 8 nucleotides agree with TRBD1. The V gene end was trimmed by 5 bases and the J gene end by 7 bases; junction bases not matched to a gene: 5. CDR3 length: 13 residues. CDR1 is LNHDA, CDR2 SQIVND, per germline (reference sequence).

The genes are TRBV24-1 and TRBJ2-1, with 10 bases that match TRBD2. The CDR3 covers 14 residues. Germline CDR1 reads KGHDR; CDR2 reads SFDVKD. J gave up 9 bases and V 9 bases, and 10 bases lay outside the gene matches. This chain's CDR3 is CATGGAGGPGEQFF. For the CDR3, the DNA is TGTGCCACCGGCGGAGCGGGAGGGCCGGGTGAGCAGTTCTTC.

The genes are TRBV27 and TRBJ1-5; the D gene is possibly TRBD1 (5 bases). Germline CDR1 and CDR2: MNHEY and SMNVEV (reference sequence). V was shortened by 3 bases and J by 5 bases, with 8 bases between the two germline ends. The CDR3 covers 13 residues. The CDR3 here is CASSFRDHQPQHF. CDR3 nucleotides: TGTGCCAGCAGTTTCAGGGATCATCAGCCCCAGCATTTT.

This clone was found once. The rearrangement uses TRBV7-9 and TRBJ1-4; D may be TRBD1 (5 bases). From germline, CDR1 is SEHNR and CDR2 FQNEAQ (reference sequence). Trimming stripped 5 bases from V and 8 bases from J, with 12 bases between. The CDR3 is 13 amino acids. The CDR3 is CASSPQVGEKLFF. The CDR3 coding sequence is TGTGCCAGCAGCCCACAGGTGGGGGAAAAACTGTTTTTT.

CDR3 DNA: TGCGCCAGCAGCCACCCCTTAGTGGGGGGCTTGGAGAACACTGAAGCTTTCTTT. Translation: CASSHPLVGGLENTEAFF. The J gene is TRBJ1-1, the V gene TRBV4-1, with TRBD1 as a possible D gene (6 bases). Trimming took off 3 bases at V and 1 base at J, with 21 bases between the two ends. The CDR3 is 18 residues long. Germline V gene sequence: CDR1 MGHRA, CDR2 YSYEKL.

This chain uses TRBV18 with TRBJ2-3; D is perhaps TRBD1 (7 bases). This CDR3 spans 17 amino acids. Germline loops: CDR1 KGHSH, CDR2 LQKENI. The V and J ends lost 6 bases and 4 bases respectively, with 23 bases between them. CDR3 DNA: TGTGCCAGCTCGCCTCGACAGGGAGGCGTCGGCGCAGATACGCAGTATTTT. The encoded protein is CASSPRQGGVGADTQYF.

This chain links TRBV28 with TRBJ1-2, with TRBD1 as a possible D gene (6 bases). Trimming pared 4 bases from V and 4 bases from J, leaving 10 bases between. The CDR3 has 13 residues. Germline V lookup: CDR1 MDHEN, CDR2 SYDVKM. CDR3 nucleotides: TGTGCCAGCAGTTGGGACACCCCCTATGGCTACACCTTC. Translating it yields CASSWDTPYGYTF.